Following are 10 T cell receptor beta chains from one sample sequenced in a study of T-cell memory formation after mild COVID-19. TCRdb itself ran the 5' RACE reads through MiXCR, one entry per CDR3 protein. The data show roughly 130,000 distinct CDR3 sequences, with about 15% seen just once and 11% to 15% held by the top ten. Sequenced input: PBMCs or a T cell subset sorted from them (not recorded which). The source of these receptors is an adult woman who had mild COVID-19 (a few samples of this study predate the infection). Cell type and time point are not known.

The CDR3 sequence: CASSLTGLAGSEQYF. The CDR3 DNA reads TGTGCCAGCAGTCTAACGGGACTAGCGGGTTCCGAGCAGTACTTC. The chain couples TRBV27 to TRBJ2-7, with 12 nucleotides matching TRBD2. CDR3 length: 15 residues. Germline values: CDR1 MNHEY, CDR2 SMNVEV (reference sequence). Germline trimming cut 5 bases from V and 6 bases from J; bases unmatched to any gene: 8.

This clonotype was counted a few times. This rearrangement joins TRBV9 to TRBJ1-6, with 7 bases matching TRBD1. The junction had 4 bases not matched to a gene; V was cut back by 4 bases and J by 3 bases. The CDR3 loop spans 15 amino acids. The germline gives CDR1 SGDLS, CDR2 YYNGEE. CDR3 nucleotide sequence: TGTGCCAGCAGCCCCAGGGACAGCTATAATTCACCCCTCCACTTT. Encoded protein: CASSPRDSYNSPLHF.

The chain carries TRBV2 and TRBJ1-5; D gene uncertain. The CDR3 runs to 13 residues. The V gene's germline CDR1 is SNHLY and CDR2 FYNNEI. V lost 3 bases to trimming and J lost 7 bases, with 10 bases between them. The CDR3 DNA sequence: TGTGCCAGCAGTGATGAGGGATGGCAGCCCCAGCATTTT. It encodes CASSDEGWQPQHF.

This clonotype was observed a handful of times. The chain recombines TRBV7-9 with TRBJ2-7, with no clear D. The V end was cut by 2 bases, the J end by 2 bases, with 4 bases between. The CDR3 runs to 12 residues. The germline V gene has CDR1 SEHNR and CDR2 FQNEAQ (reference sequence). The CDR3 DNA is TGTGCCAGCAGCTTACCCCCCTACGAGCAGTACTTC. Protein product: CASSLPPYEQYF.

The chain employs TRBV29-1 and TRBJ2-1; perhaps TRBD2 as D (5 bases). Germline CDR1 reads SQVTM; CDR2 reads ANQGSEA. CDR3 length: 12 residues. Trimming cost V 6 bases and J 5 bases, with 11 bases left between them. The DNA for the CDR3 is TGCAGCGTAACGGACTTCAACAATGAGCAGTTCTTC. Translating it yields CSVTDFNNEQFF.

This chain connects TRBV24-1 to TRBJ2-7, with 7 bases identical to TRBD1. V gave up 5 bases and J gave up 1 base; unmatched junction bases: 7. The CDR3 runs 15 residues. The germline V gene encodes CDR1 KGHDR and CDR2 SFDVKD. CDR3 bases: TGTGCCACCAGTGGGGGGACAGCAACTTCCTACGAGCAGTACTTC. It yields the protein CATSGGTATSYEQYF.

The chain carries TRBV15 and TRBJ1-3; TRBD1 matches at 8 bases. Trimming cost V 9 bases and J 0 bases; bases outside gene matches: 7. The CDR3 is 15 residues long. Germline V lookup: CDR1 LNHNV, CDR2 YYDKDF (reference sequence). The CDR3 DNA is TGTGCCACTCAAGGACAGGGAGTCTCTGGAAACACCATATATTTT. Protein product: CATQGQGVSGNTIYF.

The chain has TRBV19 and TRBJ2-2, with D unclear. Germline V gives CDR1 LNHDA, CDR2 SQIVND (reference sequence). V lost 0 bases, J lost 7 bases, and 3 bases lay in between. This CDR3 spans 12 amino acids. The CDR3 loop is CASSIEGGELFF. In nucleotides, the CDR3 is TGTGCCAGTAGTATAGAAGGCGGGGAGCTGTTTTTT.

In this sample, this clonotype turned up once. The chain uses TRBV16 and TRBJ1-2; D is uncertain. The CDR3 contains 14 residues. V was clipped by 1 base and J by 2 bases, with 8 bases between them. Germline V CDR1 and CDR2: KGHSY, FQNENV. CDR3 residues: CASSQLAANYGYTF. CDR3 nucleotide sequence: TGTGCCAGCAGCCAATTGGCGGCGAACTATGGCTACACCTTC.

The chain has TRBV5-1 and TRBJ2-2, with TRBD2 identical over 8 bases. The length of the CDR3 is 13 residues. Per the germline V gene, CDR1 is SGHRS and CDR2 is YFSETQ. Germline trimming cut 7 bases from V and 3 bases from J; bases unmatched to any gene: 2. The CDR3, as DNA: TGCGCCAGCGCCGGGGGGGACACCGGGGAGCTGTTTTTT. Translated, it gives CASAGGDTGELFF.